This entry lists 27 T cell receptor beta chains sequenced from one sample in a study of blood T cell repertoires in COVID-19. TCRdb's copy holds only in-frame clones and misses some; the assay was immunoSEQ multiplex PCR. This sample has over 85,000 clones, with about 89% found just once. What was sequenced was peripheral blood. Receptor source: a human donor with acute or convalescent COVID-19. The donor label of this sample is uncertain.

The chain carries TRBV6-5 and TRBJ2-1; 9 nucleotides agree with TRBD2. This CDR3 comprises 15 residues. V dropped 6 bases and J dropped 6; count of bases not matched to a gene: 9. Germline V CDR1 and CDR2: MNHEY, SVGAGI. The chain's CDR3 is CASSLPSGESNEQFF. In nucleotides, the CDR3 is TGTGCCAGCAGCCTCCCTAGCGGGGAGAGCAATGAGCAGTTCTTC.

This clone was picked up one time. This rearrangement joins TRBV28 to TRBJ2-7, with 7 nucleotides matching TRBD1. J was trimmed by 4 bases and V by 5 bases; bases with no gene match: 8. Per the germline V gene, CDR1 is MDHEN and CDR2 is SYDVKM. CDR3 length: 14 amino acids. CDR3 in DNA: TGTGCCAGCAGTAAGACAGGGCTAGCATACGAGCAGTACTTC. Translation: CASSKTGLAYEQYF.

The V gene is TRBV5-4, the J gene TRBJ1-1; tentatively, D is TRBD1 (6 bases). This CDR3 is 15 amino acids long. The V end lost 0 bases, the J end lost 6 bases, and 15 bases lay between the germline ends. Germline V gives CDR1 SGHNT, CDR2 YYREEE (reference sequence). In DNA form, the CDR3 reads TGTGCCAGCAGCTTGGTGGGGGCACGGGGGGCTGAAGCTTTCTTT. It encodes CASSLVGARGAEAFF.

The CDR3 region is CASSPAGGGYHGYTF. DNA for the CDR3: TGTGCCAGCAGCCCCGCGGGGGGAGGGTACCATGGCTACACCTTC. V is TRBV7-2 and J is TRBJ1-2, with D perhaps matching TRBD1 (5 bases). CDR3 size: 15 residues. V dropped 5 bases and J dropped 6 bases, with 19 bases sitting between them. Germline V gene data show CDR1 as SGHTA and CDR2 as FQGNSA.

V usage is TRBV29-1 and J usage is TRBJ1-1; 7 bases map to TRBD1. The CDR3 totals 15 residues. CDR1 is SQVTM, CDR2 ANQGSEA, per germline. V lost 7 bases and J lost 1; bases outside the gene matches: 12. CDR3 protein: CSAVPRDSSNTEAFF. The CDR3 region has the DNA TGCAGCGCAGTGCCCCGGGACAGTTCGAACACTGAAGCTTTCTTT.

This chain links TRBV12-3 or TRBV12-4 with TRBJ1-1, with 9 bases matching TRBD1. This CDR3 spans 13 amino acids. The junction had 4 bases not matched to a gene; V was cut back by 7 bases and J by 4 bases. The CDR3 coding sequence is TGTGCCAGCATTCGGACAGGGGTCACTGAAGCTTTCTTT. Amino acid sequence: CASIRTGVTEAFF.

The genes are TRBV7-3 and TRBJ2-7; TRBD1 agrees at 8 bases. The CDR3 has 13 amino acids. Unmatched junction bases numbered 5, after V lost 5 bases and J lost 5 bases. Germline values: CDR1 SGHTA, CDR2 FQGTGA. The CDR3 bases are TGTGCCAGCAGCCGAGGACAGGGCGACGAGCAGTACTTC. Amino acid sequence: CASSRGQGDEQYF.

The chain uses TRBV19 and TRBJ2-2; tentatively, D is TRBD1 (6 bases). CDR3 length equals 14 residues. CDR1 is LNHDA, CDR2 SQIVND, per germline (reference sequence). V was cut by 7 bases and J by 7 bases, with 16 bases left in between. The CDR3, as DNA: TGTGCCAGTACCGTACAGGGAAAGAACGGGGAGCTGTTTTTT. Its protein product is CASTVQGKNGELFF.

This CDR3 is CASSRYGTAVEEQYF. DNA of the CDR3: TGTGCCAGTAGTAGGTACGGGACAGCCGTCGAGGAGCAGTACTTC. The chain has TRBV19 and TRBJ2-7, with 7 bases matching TRBD1. This CDR3 is 15 amino acids long. The V gene end was trimmed by 4 bases and the J gene end by 7 bases; junction bases not matched to a gene: 13. Germline CDR1 is LNHDA and CDR2 is SQIVND (reference sequence).

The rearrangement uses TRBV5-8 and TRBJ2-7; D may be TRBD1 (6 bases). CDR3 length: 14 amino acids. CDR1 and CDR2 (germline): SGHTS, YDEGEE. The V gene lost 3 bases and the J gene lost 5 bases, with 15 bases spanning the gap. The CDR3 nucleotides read TGTGCCAGCAGCTGGTGGGGACAAGGCCACGAGCAGTACTTC. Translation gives CASSWWGQGHEQYF.

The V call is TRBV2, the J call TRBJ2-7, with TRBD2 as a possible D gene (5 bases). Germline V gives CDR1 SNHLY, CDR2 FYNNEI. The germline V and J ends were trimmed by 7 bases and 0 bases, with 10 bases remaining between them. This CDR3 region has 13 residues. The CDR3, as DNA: TGTGCCAGCAAAGAGGGAAGCTCCTACGAGCAGTACTTC. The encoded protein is CASKEGSSYEQYF.

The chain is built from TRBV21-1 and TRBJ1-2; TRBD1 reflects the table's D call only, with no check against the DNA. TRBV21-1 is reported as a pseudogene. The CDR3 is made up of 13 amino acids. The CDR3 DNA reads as TGTGCCAGCAGCAAAAGGGGGAATTATGGCTACACCTTC. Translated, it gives CASSKRGNYGYTF.

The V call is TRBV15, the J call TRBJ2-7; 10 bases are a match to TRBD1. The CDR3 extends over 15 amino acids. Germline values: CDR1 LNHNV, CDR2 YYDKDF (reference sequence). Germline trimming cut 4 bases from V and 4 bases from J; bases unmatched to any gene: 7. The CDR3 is CATSTMGTGAYEQYF. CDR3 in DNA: TGTGCCACCAGCACAATGGGGACAGGGGCTTACGAGCAGTACTTC.

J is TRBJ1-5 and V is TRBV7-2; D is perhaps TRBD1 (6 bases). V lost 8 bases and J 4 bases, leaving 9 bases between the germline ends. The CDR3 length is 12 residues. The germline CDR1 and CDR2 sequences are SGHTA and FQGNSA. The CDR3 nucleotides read TGTGCCAGCGGACAGTATAATCAGCCCCAGCATTTT. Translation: CASGQYNQPQHF.

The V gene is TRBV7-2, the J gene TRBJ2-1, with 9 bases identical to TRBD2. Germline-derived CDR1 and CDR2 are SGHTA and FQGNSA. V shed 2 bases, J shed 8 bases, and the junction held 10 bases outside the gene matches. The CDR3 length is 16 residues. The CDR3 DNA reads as TGTGCCAGCAGCTTAATTTCTTTGCGGGGGGGCCATGAGCAGTTCTTC. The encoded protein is CASSLISLRGGHEQFF.

The CDR3: CASRPRQAYSNQPQHF. CDR3 DNA sequence: TGTGCCAGCAGGCCCAGACAGGCATATAGCAATCAGCCCCAGCATTTT. The chain couples TRBV28 to TRBJ1-5, with a possible D match to TRBD1 (6 bases). CDR3 length equals 16 residues. V was pared by 6 bases and J by 0 bases, with 15 bases between. From germline, CDR1 is MDHEN and CDR2 SYDVKM.

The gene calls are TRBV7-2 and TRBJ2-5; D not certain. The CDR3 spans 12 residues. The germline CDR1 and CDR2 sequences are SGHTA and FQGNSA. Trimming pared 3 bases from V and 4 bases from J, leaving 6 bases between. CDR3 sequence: CASSFSRETQYF. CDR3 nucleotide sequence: TGTGCCAGCAGCTTTTCCCGAGAGACCCAGTACTTC.

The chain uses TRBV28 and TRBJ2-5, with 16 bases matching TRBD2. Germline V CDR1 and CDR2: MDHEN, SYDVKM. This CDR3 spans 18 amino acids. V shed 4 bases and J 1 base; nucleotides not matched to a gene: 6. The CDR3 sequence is CASSSTGTSGGVQETQYF. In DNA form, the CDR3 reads TGTGCCAGCAGTTCGACCGGGACTAGCGGGGGGGTCCAAGAGACCCAGTACTTC.

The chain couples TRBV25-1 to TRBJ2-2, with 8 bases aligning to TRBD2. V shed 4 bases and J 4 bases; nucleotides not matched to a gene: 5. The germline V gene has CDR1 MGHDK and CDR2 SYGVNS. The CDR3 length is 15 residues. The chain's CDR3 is CASSVVSGATGELFF. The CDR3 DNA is TGTGCCAGCAGTGTGGTTAGCGGGGCCACCGGGGAGCTGTTTTTT.

The CDR3 coding sequence is TGTGCCAGCAGCCTCGGACAGGGGAACGAGCAGTACTTC. This codes for CASSLGQGNEQYF. The chain has TRBV3-1 (or the pseudogene TRBV3-2) and TRBJ2-7, with 9 bases fitting TRBD1. Per the germline V gene, CDR1 is LGHDT and CDR2 is YNNKEL (reference sequence). The CDR3 is made up of 13 amino acids. With 4 bases clipped from V and 5 bases from J, the junction kept 3 bases outside the gene matches.

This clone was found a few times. CDR3 DNA: TGTGCCAGCAGCCAGACTAGCGGGTTCACAGATACGCAGTATTTT. This encodes CASSQTSGFTDTQYF. V is TRBV3-1 (or the pseudogene TRBV3-2) and J is TRBJ2-3; 10 bases align to TRBD2. Trimming at V came to 3 bases and at J to 2 bases, leaving 2 bases not matched to a gene. This CDR3 region has 15 residues. Germline CDR1 and CDR2: LGHDT and YNNKEL (reference sequence).

CDR3 sequence: CASSLESTSVRQFF. CDR3 sequence (DNA): TGTGCCAGCAGCTTAGAATCGACTAGCGTTCGGCAGTTCTTC. This chain joins TRBV11-2 and TRBJ2-1; 8 bases map to TRBD2. V lost 0 bases and J lost 12; bases outside the gene matches: 7. This CDR3 is built from 14 residues. Germline V CDR1 and CDR2: SGHAT, FQNNGV.

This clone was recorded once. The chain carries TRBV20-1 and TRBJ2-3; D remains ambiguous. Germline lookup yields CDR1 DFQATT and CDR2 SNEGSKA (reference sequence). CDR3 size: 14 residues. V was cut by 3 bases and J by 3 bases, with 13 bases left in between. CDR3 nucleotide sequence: TGCAGTGCTAGTACGGCGGCTGTGACAGATACGCAGTATTTT. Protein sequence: CSASTAAVTDTQYF.

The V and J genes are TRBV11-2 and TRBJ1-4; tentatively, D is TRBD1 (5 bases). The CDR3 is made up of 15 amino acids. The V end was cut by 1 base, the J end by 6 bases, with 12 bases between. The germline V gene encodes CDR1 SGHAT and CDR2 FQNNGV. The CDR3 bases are TGTGCCAGCAGCTTAGTCGGGGGGATCCATGAAAAACTGTTTTTT. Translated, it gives CASSLVGGIHEKLFF.

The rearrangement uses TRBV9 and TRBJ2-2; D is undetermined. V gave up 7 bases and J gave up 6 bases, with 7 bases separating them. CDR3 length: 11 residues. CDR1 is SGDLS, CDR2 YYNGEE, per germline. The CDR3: CASRSSGELFF. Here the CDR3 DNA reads TGTGCCAGCCGTTCGTCCGGGGAGCTGTTTTTT.

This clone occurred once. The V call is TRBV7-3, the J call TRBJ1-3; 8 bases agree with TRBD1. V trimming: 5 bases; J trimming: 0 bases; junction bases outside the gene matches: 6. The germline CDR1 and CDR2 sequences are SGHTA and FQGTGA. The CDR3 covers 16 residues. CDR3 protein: CASSQGAWASGNTIYF. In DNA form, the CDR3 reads TGTGCCAGCAGCCAGGGGGCCTGGGCCTCTGGAAACACCATATATTTT. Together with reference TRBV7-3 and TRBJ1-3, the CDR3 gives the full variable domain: GAGVSQTPSNKVTEKGKYVELRCDPISGHTALYWYRQSLGQGPEFLIYFQGTGAADDSGLPNDRFFAVRPEGSVSTLKIQRTERGDSAVYLCASSQGAWASGNTIYFGEGSWLTVV.

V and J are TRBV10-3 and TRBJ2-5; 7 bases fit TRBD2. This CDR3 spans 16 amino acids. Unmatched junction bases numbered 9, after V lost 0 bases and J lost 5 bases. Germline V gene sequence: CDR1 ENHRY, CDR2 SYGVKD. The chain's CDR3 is CAISESERLAGETQYF. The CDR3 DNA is TGTGCCATCAGTGAGTCGGAGCGACTAGCAGGGGAGACCCAGTACTTC.